The 9 T cell receptor beta chains in this list originate from one sample, sequenced in a study of blood T cell repertoires in COVID-19. Data came from immunoSEQ multiplex PCR; TCRdb stores just in-frame clones and leaves some out. The table shows about 140,000 clones, with 80% to 90% occurring only once. Sequencing input: peripheral blood. The receptors stem from a man aged 60 to 69 with active or convalescent COVID-19.

The V gene is TRBV6-6, the J gene TRBJ2-1; 8 bases fit TRBD2. V was clipped by 7 bases and J by 12 bases; unmatched bases: 20. Germline CDR1 reads MNHNY; CDR2 reads SVGAGI (reference sequence). The CDR3 loop spans 16 amino acids. The CDR3: CASTPPGGERTISQFF. The CDR3 DNA reads as TGTGCCAGCACCCCACCCGGGGGGGAGAGAACAATCTCGCAGTTCTTC.

The J gene is TRBJ1-4, the V gene TRBV6-6; D is undetermined. Per the germline V gene, CDR1 is MNHNY and CDR2 is SVGAGI (reference sequence). The CDR3 is made up of 15 amino acids. V dropped 0 bases and J dropped 8 bases, with 13 bases sitting between them. This CDR3 is CASSYSRPTREKLFF. The CDR3 coding sequence is TGTGCCAGCAGTTACTCCCGACCGACGAGGGAAAAACTGTTTTTT.

The chain joins TRBV6-4 to TRBJ1-5, with 8 bases identical to TRBD1. From germline, CDR1 is MRHNA and CDR2 SNTAGT. Trimming at V came to 3 bases and at J to 9 bases, leaving 7 bases not matched to a gene. The CDR3 consists of 14 residues. CDR3 DNA sequence: TGTGCCAGCAGTGAGGAGACAGGGGCCAGGCCCCAGCATTTT. Encoded protein: CASSEETGARPQHF.

The gene calls are TRBV25-1 and TRBJ2-1, with 8 bases matching TRBD2. CDR1 and CDR2 from the germline V gene are MGHDK and SYGVNS. The CDR3 runs to 16 residues. Germline trimming cut 6 bases from V and 4 bases from J; bases unmatched to any gene: 11. The CDR3 DNA sequence: TGTGCCAGCAGCCGACAAGGAGCGGGAGTATACAATGAGCAGTTCTTC. Encoded protein: CASSRQGAGVYNEQFF.

This chain joins TRBV6-5 and TRBJ1-4, with 9 bases that match TRBD1. The CDR3 totals 16 residues. Germline CDR1 and CDR2: MNHEY and SVGAGI. V trimming: 4 bases; J trimming: 3 bases; junction bases outside the gene matches: 6. The CDR3, as DNA: TGTGCCAGCAGTTTGGACAGGGGACCGCCTAATGAAAAACTGTTTTTT. This gives the protein CASSLDRGPPNEKLFF.

The genes are TRBV7-9 and TRBJ2-5; 8 bases map to TRBD2. The CDR3 is 15 amino acids. The junction had 4 bases not matched to a gene; V was cut back by 2 bases and J by 2 bases. The germline gives CDR1 SEHNR, CDR2 FQNEAQ (reference sequence). The CDR3 protein is CASSLTASGQETQYF. Written as DNA, the CDR3 is TGTGCCAGCAGCTTAACAGCTAGCGGGCAAGAGACCCAGTACTTC.

The genes are TRBV6-5 and TRBJ1-5; D may be TRBD1 (6 bases). The V end lost 8 bases, the J end lost 3 bases, and 17 bases lay between the germline ends. Looked up from germline, CDR1 is MNHEY and CDR2 is SVGAGI. The CDR3 has 15 residues. The CDR3 DNA is TGTGCCAGCCCCGACAGGAGGATGGCCAATCAGCCCCAGCATTTT. The encoded protein is CASPDRRMANQPQHF.

V and J are TRBV28 and TRBJ1-5; TRBD1 agrees at 7 bases. The trim removed 2 bases at V and 1 base at J, leaving 5 bases unmatched. Germline V gene data show CDR1 as MDHEN and CDR2 as SYDVKM. The CDR3 is 16 amino acids. Here the CDR3 DNA reads TGTGCCAGCAGTTTAGCGTCAGGGGGAAGCAATCAGCCCCAGCATTTT. This translates into CASSLASGGSNQPQHF.

The chain has TRBV4-2 and TRBJ2-2; tentatively, D is TRBD2 (5 bases). This CDR3 is built from 15 residues. Trimming took 0 bases from V and 7 from J, leaving 12 bases between them. Germline CDR1 LGHNA, CDR2 YNFKEQ. The CDR3 nucleotides read TGTGCCAGCAGCCAAGAAATCGGGAAAGGCGGGGAGCTGTTTTTT. This encodes CASSQEIGKGGELFF.